This note documents a single T cell receptor beta chain sequence. Its matching antigen is unknown. The Oncomine TCR Beta short-read assay sequenced DNA from cultured CD4+ T cells. MiXCR, applied by TCRdb to the PCR reads, yields one record per CDR3 protein. The sample lists roughly 28,000 distinct CDR3 sequences; less than 45% were seen once. Germline CDR1 DFQATT, CDR2 SNEGSKA (reference sequence). The CDR3 is 15 amino acids. V dropped 5 bases and J dropped 8; count of bases not matched to a gene: 12. Time point meaning: late sampling 161 to 241 days after vaccination in three convalescent patients. Treatment reported: 10-day PBMC culture with coronavirus spike peptide pools or control peptides (ViraFEST assay). The data derive from a study of vaccination and CD4 T cells after COVID-19. Study results and caveats: Spike mono-reactivity was found in 304 of 307 vaccine-specific clones from convalescent patients.

The chain employs TRBV20-1 and TRBJ2-1; 10 positions match TRBD2. This receptor was identified in a human donor who had recovered from COVID-19. This material consisted of CD4+ T cells from blood, cultured in vitro, taken about 7 months after SARS-CoV-2 vaccination. The CDR3 coding sequence is TGCAGTGCTTCGATATCTAGCGGGAGCATAGATGAGCAGTTCTTC. Its protein product is CSASISSGSIDEQFF.